This is a list of T cell receptor beta chains from one sample in a study of CD8+CD57+ T cells in acquired aplastic anemia. A single record per CDR3 protein comes from TCRdb applying MiXCR to the reads. The sample has approximately 170,000 distinct CDR3 sequences, around half seen once. Sequencing used sorted CD4+, CD8+, or CD8+CD57+ T cells (not recorded which) from PBMCs. Receptor source: a human donor in good health, serving as a control. Both conserved end residues are part of each CDR3. The order of the fields is J gene, D gene, clone size, V gene, CDR3 DNA, CDR3 protein. A D gene is named only where the DNA matches it firmly. Clone size is given for some rows only: seen once, a few or many times, or a class if the clone is expanded.

J gene: TRBJ1-5
D gene: .
clone size: .
V gene: TRBV2
CDR3 DNA: TGTGCCAGCAAATCCGGGTCGGTTTCCGATCAGCCCCAGCATTTT
CDR3 protein: CASKSGSVSDQPQHF

J gene: TRBJ2-7
D gene: .
clone size: .
V gene: TRBV15
CDR3 DNA: TGTGCCACCAGCAGCCAACACAGGGTCAGGCAGTACTTC
CDR3 protein: CATSSQHRVRQYF

J gene: TRBJ1-4
D gene: .
clone size: .
V gene: TRBV6-2/TRBV6-3
CDR3 DNA: TGTGCCAGCAGTCCCCATACAGGGACGGGTAATGAAAAACTGTTTTTT
CDR3 protein: CASSPHTGTGNEKLFF

J gene: TRBJ1-2
D gene: TRBD1
clone size: once
V gene: TRBV25-1
CDR3 DNA: TGTGCCAGCAAGGGGCAGGGGCGGACAGGTTCGCCTTATGGCTACACCTTC
CDR3 protein: CASKGQGRTGSPYGYTF

J gene: TRBJ2-7
D gene: TRBD1
clone size: many
V gene: TRBV18
CDR3 DNA: TGTGCCAGCTCGCTGACCGGGACAGGGGGCCACGAGCAGTACTTC
CDR3 protein: CASSLTGTGGHEQYF

J gene: TRBJ1-6
D gene: TRBD1
clone size: few
V gene: TRBV7-9
CDR3 DNA: TGTGCCAGCAGCTTAGACAGGGGTAATTCACCCCTCCACTTT
CDR3 protein: CASSLDRGNSPLHF

J gene: TRBJ2-7
D gene: TRBD1
clone size: .
V gene: TRBV12-3/TRBV12-4
CDR3 DNA: TGTGCCAGCACCTTGGGGACAGGGGGGAGCGAGCAGTACTTC
CDR3 protein: CASTLGTGGSEQYF

J gene: TRBJ2-7
D gene: TRBD1
clone size: once
V gene: TRBV5-5
CDR3 DNA: TGTGCCAGCGGAGGAACAGGGGCGGCCTACGAGCAGTACTTC
CDR3 protein: CASGGTGAAYEQYF

J gene: TRBJ1-5
D gene: .
clone size: .
V gene: TRBV7-9
CDR3 DNA: TGTGCCAGCACCCCCTTGGGGGGCAATCAGCCCCAGCATTTT
CDR3 protein: CASTPLGGNQPQHF

J gene: TRBJ2-7
D gene: .
clone size: .
V gene: TRBV10-1
CDR3 DNA: TGCGCCAGCAGTGCCGACTCCTACGAGCAGTACTTC
CDR3 protein: CASSADSYEQYF

J gene: TRBJ1-1
D gene: .
clone size: many
V gene: TRBV20-1
CDR3 DNA: TGCAGTGCTAGACCAAGGGATCAGACCACTGAAGCTTTCTTT
CDR3 protein: CSARPRDQTTEAFF

J gene: TRBJ1-2
D gene: .
clone size: .
V gene: TRBV6-2/TRBV6-3
CDR3 DNA: TGTGCCAGCAGTCCCTCGGGCAGGGTTTGGGACTATGGCTACACCTTC
CDR3 protein: CASSPSGRVWDYGYTF

J gene: TRBJ2-1
D gene: TRBD2
clone size: .
V gene: TRBV20-1
CDR3 DNA: TGCAGTTTAAGGGACTATCCTATCTATGAGCAGTTCTTC
CDR3 protein: CSLRDYPIYEQFF

J gene: TRBJ2-7
D gene: TRBD2
clone size: many
V gene: TRBV4-1
CDR3 DNA: TGCGCCAGCAGCCAAGTCGAGATGGCTAGCGGGGGTAACGACGAGCAGTACTTC
CDR3 protein: CASSQVEMASGGNDEQYF

J gene: TRBJ2-7
D gene: TRBD2
clone size: .
V gene: TRBV20-1
CDR3 DNA: TGCAGTGCTAGGGCCCGGGAGGGGTGGAGCTACGAGCAGTACTTC
CDR3 protein: CSARAREGWSYEQYF

J gene: TRBJ2-3
D gene: .
clone size: .
V gene: TRBV20-1
CDR3 DNA: TGCAGTGCCTGGGGACCAAGCACTGATACGCAGTATTTT
CDR3 protein: CSAWGPSTDTQYF